Below, 17 T cell receptor beta chains from the same sample are listed, as sequenced in a study of T cells after yellow fever vaccination. TCRdb independently ran MiXCR on the 5' RACE reads; one entry per CDR3 protein. The sample has 550,000 or so distinct CDR3 sequences; roughly 21% are singletons. Sequencing was performed on PBMCs, taken 15 days after the yellow fever booster vaccination. The receptors shown here come from a man aged 25 to 45 who received the YFV17D yellow fever vaccine.

The V call is TRBV29-1, the J call TRBJ2-7; D unclear. Trimming left V 3 bases short and J 6 bases short, with 12 bases between. Germline V gene data show CDR1 as SQVTM and CDR2 as ANQGSEA. The CDR3 runs 12 residues. The CDR3 nucleotides are TGCAGCGTTGACTTGTATAACCGCGAGCAGTACTTC. It codes for CSVDLYNREQYF.

This clonotype was observed a handful of times. The chain is built from TRBV20-1 and TRBJ1-4; D call uncertain. The CDR3 spans 12 residues. Germline CDR1 is DFQATT and CDR2 is SNEGSKA (reference sequence). Trimming left V 7 bases short and J 2 bases short, with 8 bases between. The CDR3 DNA follows: TGCAGTGTTGGTGGGACTAATGAAAAACTGTTTTTT. It codes for CSVGGTNEKLFF.

The rearrangement uses TRBV10-3 and TRBJ1-6, with D tentatively TRBD1 (5 bases). CDR3 length equals 15 residues. The germline V and J ends were trimmed by 4 bases and 10 bases, with 17 bases remaining between them. CDR1 ENHRY and CDR2 SYGVKD come from the germline V gene. CDR3 loop: CAISAEGSGVSPLHF. DNA of the CDR3: TGTGCCATCAGTGCCGAGGGGAGCGGTGTATCACCCCTCCACTTT.

This clonotype was detected many times. This chain uses TRBV28 with TRBJ2-3, with D perhaps assigned TRBD1 or TRBD2 (7 bases each). The CDR3 has 17 amino acids. Germline V gene lookup returns CDR1 MDHEN and CDR2 SYDVKM. V shed 5 bases and J shed 2 bases, with 20 bases lying between them. The CDR3 sequence is CASSVGGGGIATDTQYF. DNA of the CDR3: TGTGCCAGCAGTGTGGGAGGGGGCGGCATAGCCACAGATACGCAGTATTTT.

Only a few counts were recorded for this clonotype. The chain has TRBV20-1 and TRBJ1-2; TRBD1 might be the D (5 bases). CDR1 is DFQATT, CDR2 SNEGSKA, per germline (reference sequence). The CDR3 spans 14 residues. V was clipped by 7 bases and J by 4 bases, with 19 bases between them. The CDR3 here is CSVLSQGEGYGYTF. The CDR3, as DNA: TGCAGTGTCCTATCTCAGGGAGAAGGCTATGGCTACACCTTC.

This clonotype was detected a few times. The V gene is TRBV21-1, the J gene TRBJ2-3; TRBD1 was called by the table and not checked on the DNA. TRBV21-1 is recorded as a pseudogene. The CDR3 is 16 residues long. The CDR3 here is CASSGTGASGTDTQYF. CDR3 nucleotide sequence: TGTGCCAGCAGTGGGACAGGGGCATCTGGCACAGATACGCAGTATTTT.

This clonotype was counted at least ten times. This rearrangement joins TRBV7-2 to TRBJ2-3; D is ambiguous. The CDR3 is 13 amino acids. Germline V CDR1 and CDR2: SGHTA, FQGNSA. Trimming removed 6 bases from V and 3 bases from J, with 10 bases in between. CDR3 sequence (DNA): TGTGCCAGCAGTTTACTCGGAACAGATACGCAGTATTTT. Translating gives CASSLLGTDTQYF.

The chain employs TRBV14 and TRBJ2-1; D is undetermined. The CDR3 consists of 12 residues. Germline V gene sequence: CDR1 SGHDN, CDR2 FVKESK. V shed 5 bases and J shed 6 bases, with 8 bases lying between them. As DNA, the CDR3 is TGTGCCAGCAGCAACACCCTCAATGAGCAGTTCTTC. It translates to CASSNTLNEQFF. Complete variable domain (other parts from reference TRBV14 and TRBJ2-1): EAGVTQFPSHSVIEKGQTVTLRCDPISGHDNLYWYRRVMGKEIKFLLHFVKESKQDESGMPNNRFLAERTGGTYSTLKVQPAELEDSGVYFCASSNTLNEQFFGPGTRLTVL.

The CDR3 loop is CASSTHKQGARGGELFF. The CDR3 nucleotides read TGTGCCAGCAGTACCCACAAACAGGGGGCGCGGGGCGGGGAGCTGTTTTTT. This chain joins TRBV28 and TRBJ2-2; 9 bases are shared with TRBD1. The CDR3 totals 17 residues. In germline, CDR1 is MDHEN, CDR2 SYDVKM. Germline trimming cut 5 bases from V and 7 bases from J; bases unmatched to any gene: 14.

CDR3 region: CSAREALDNEQFF. CDR3 DNA: TGCAGTGCTAGAGAGGCTTTGGACAATGAGCAGTTCTTC. This chain links TRBV20-1 with TRBJ2-1; D is unresolved. Germline V lookup: CDR1 DFQATT, CDR2 SNEGSKA (reference sequence). The V end was cut by 0 bases, the J end by 5 bases, with 8 bases between. CDR3 length equals 13 residues.

The gene calls are TRBV20-1 and TRBJ2-3; unclear D gene. V gave up 5 bases and J gave up 3 bases, with 12 bases separating them. The CDR3 extends over 13 amino acids. Per the germline V gene, CDR1 is DFQATT and CDR2 is SNEGSKA (reference sequence). CDR3 in DNA: TGCAGTGCTCCCATTAGCAGGACAGATACGCAGTATTTT. It translates to CSAPISRTDTQYF.

The rearrangement joins TRBV5-1 to TRBJ2-5; D unresolved. The germline V and J ends were trimmed by 7 bases and 3 bases, with 19 bases remaining between them. The CDR3 spans 15 residues. From germline, CDR1 is SGHRS and CDR2 YFSETQ. Here the CDR3 reads CASSPFGLAEETQYF. The CDR3 bases are TGCGCCAGCTCTCCTTTCGGCCTTGCTGAAGAGACCCAGTACTTC. The full variable domain, completed using reference TRBV5-1 and TRBJ2-5, is KAGVTQTPRYLIKTRGQQVTLSCSPISGHRSVSWYQQTPGQGLQFLFEYFSETQRNKGNFPGRFSGRQFSNSRSEMNVSTLELGDSALYLCASSPFGLAEETQYFGPGTRLLVL.

J is TRBJ2-3 and V is TRBV20-1; 7 bases align to TRBD2. The CDR3 covers 16 residues. Germline CDR1 is DFQATT and CDR2 is SNEGSKA (reference sequence). J gave up 4 bases and V 2 bases, and 12 bases lay outside the gene matches. CDR3 nucleotide sequence: TGCAGTGCTAGAACTAGCGAAGGTTGGGTCCCAGATACGCAGTATTTT. This encodes CSARTSEGWVPDTQYF.

This rearrangement joins TRBV6-2 or TRBV6-3 to TRBJ1-5; D is uncertain. Germline V lookup: CDR1 MNHEY, CDR2 SVGEGT. With 7 bases removed from V and 1 base from J, the gap between germline ends came to 11 bases. This CDR3 has 14 amino acids. CDR3 residues: CASTHGQSNQPQHF. In nucleotides, the CDR3 is TGTGCCAGCACCCATGGTCAGAGCAATCAGCCCCAGCATTTT.

The V and J genes are TRBV20-1 and TRBJ2-7, with a weak D call TRBD1 (5 bases). Germline V CDR1 and CDR2: DFQATT, SNEGSKA (reference sequence). Deletions cut 0 bases from V and 6 bases from J, with 12 bases between. The CDR3 runs 13 residues. For the CDR3, the DNA is TGCAGTGCTAGAGATGCAGGGAATGTCGAGCAGTACTTC. This sequence encodes CSARDAGNVEQYF.

The chain uses TRBV27 and TRBJ1-1; tentative D call: TRBD1 (6 bases). The CDR3 covers 13 residues. Germline CDR1 is MNHEY and CDR2 is SMNVEV (reference sequence). Trimming left V 2 bases short and J 3 bases short, with 7 bases between. This CDR3 is CASSLTGYTEAFF. The CDR3 DNA reads TGTGCCAGCAGTTTAACAGGGTACACTGAAGCTTTCTTT.

This clonotype was observed a handful of times. The rearrangement links TRBV7-2 to TRBJ2-1, with a weak D call TRBD2 (5 bases). V lost 6 bases and J 2 bases, leaving 17 bases between the germline ends. This CDR3 is built from 16 residues. Germline CDR1 and CDR2: SGHTA and FQGNSA. Written as DNA, the CDR3 is TGTGCCAGCAGTTTTCGGGCGGGCCTACCCTACAATGAGCAGTTCTTC. This translates into CASSFRAGLPYNEQFF.